This T cell receptor beta chain was recorded in a study of cytomegalovirus exposure and HLA in healthy donors. Findings and limits, study-wide: As was reported, the classifier diagnosed cytomegalovirus status with high specificity and sensitivity.

Researchers ran the PCR with 60 Vbeta and 13 Jbeta primers. Clones were read by immunoSEQ multiplex PCR, and TCRdb kept only the in-frame ones, dropping some. The data hold approximately 170,000 clones, with about 80% observed a single time. The ends were cut back, 5 bases at V and 1 base at J, with 15 bases in the middle. The CDR3 has 16 residues. CDR1 and CDR2 from the germline V gene are MDHEN and SYDVKM. As concerns this clone: Its antigen is not identified.

V usage is TRBV28 and J usage is TRBJ1-5, with D maybe TRBD1 (6 bases). The origin of this receptor is a woman aged 25 to 45 in good health and CMV-seropositive. Material for sequencing was PBMCs. For the CDR3, the DNA is TGTGCCAGCAGTGTTCCGGGACAAGGCAGCAATCAGCCCCAGCATTTT. This codes for CASSVPGQGSNQPQHF.